The 31 T cell receptor beta chains below come from one sample, sequenced in a study of shared clonotypes between healthy human individuals. Selected positively for CCR7 and CD45RO-negative, naive CD8 cells excluded terminally differentiated effector memory CD45RA+ cells. TCRdb keeps only in-frame clones here, not all; method: immunoSEQ multiplex PCR. In the table there are about 2 million clones, approximately 94% of which are singletons. Material for sequencing was naive CD8+ T cells sorted from blood. The source is a man between 18 and 35 years old in good health.

V is TRBV7-2 and J is TRBJ2-7, with D perhaps matching TRBD1 (5 bases). The CDR3 consists of 13 residues. With 2 bases removed from V and 3 bases from J, the gap between germline ends came to 8 bases. Germline V gene data show CDR1 as SGHTA and CDR2 as FQGNSA. The CDR3 coding sequence is TGTGCCAGCAGCTTACACGGACACTACGAGCAGTACTTC. Its translation is CASSLHGHYEQYF.

V is TRBV25-1 and J is TRBJ1-2; D gene unclear. This CDR3 is built from 14 residues. Between the trimmed V and J ends, which lost 0 bases and 4 bases, there was a span of 9 bases. Germline-derived CDR1 and CDR2 are MGHDK and SYGVNS. For the CDR3, the DNA is TGTGCCAGCAGTGAATATGGGATATCCTATGGCTACACCTTC. This gives the protein CASSEYGISYGYTF.

Concerning this clone itself: The junction departs from germline at one end; a sequencing error may be responsible. The chain combines TRBV7-7 with TRBJ2-1; the match to TRBD2 covers 8 bases. Germline V CDR1 and CDR2: SSHAT, FNYEAQ (reference sequence). The length of the CDR3 is 17 residues. CDR3 sequence: CASSLSYSGGAYNEQFF. CDR3 in DNA: TGTGCTAGCAGCTTATCGTATTCGGGGGGGGCCTACAATGAGCAGTTCTTC.

This chain links TRBV10-2 with TRBJ1-1, with D perhaps matching TRBD1 (5 bases). The CDR3 sequence is 14 residues long. Germline CDR1 WSHSY, CDR2 SAAADI. Trimming shortened V by 4 bases and J by 1 base, and 10 bases separated the two germline ends. The CDR3 spells CASSGDFSNTEAFF. In DNA, the CDR3 is TGCGCCAGCAGTGGGGACTTTTCGAACACTGAAGCTTTCTTT.

The chain has TRBV20-1 and TRBJ1-4; D gene ambiguous. CDR1 and CDR2 (germline): DFQATT, SNEGSKA (reference sequence). Trimming cost V 4 bases and J 8 bases, with 8 bases left between them. This CDR3 comprises 11 residues. The CDR3 sequence is CSANQGEKLFF. Written as DNA, the CDR3 is TGCAGTGCTAACCAAGGGGAAAAACTGTTTTTT.

This clone was detected only a few times. The chain combines TRBV4-1 with TRBJ2-3; D ambiguous. V gave up 0 bases and J gave up 6 bases, with 16 bases separating them. The CDR3 covers 16 residues. CDR1 and CDR2 (germline): MGHRA, YSYEKL. CDR3 sequence (DNA): TGCGCCAGCAGCCAAGAAGAATTTAGGATGCAGGATACGCAGTATTTT. Translating it yields CASSQEEFRMQDTQYF.

The rearrangement uses TRBV7-8 and TRBJ2-7; 8 bases are shared with TRBD2. CDR3 length: 15 amino acids. V shed 9 bases and J 9 bases; nucleotides not matched to a gene: 19. Germline V CDR1 and CDR2: SGHVS, FQNEAQ. CDR3 sequence (DNA): TGTGCCAGTACCCTCAGTACCGGGACTAGTTTAGGGCAGTACTTC. Protein: CASTLSTGTSLGQYF.

This clone was seen a single time. The CDR3: CAWSVLGAFTDTQYF. For the CDR3, the DNA is TGTGCCTGGAGTGTACTGGGGGCCTTCACAGATACGCAGTATTTT. The V call is TRBV30, the J call TRBJ2-3; tentative D call: TRBD1 (6 bases). The CDR3 sequence is 15 residues long. In germline, CDR1 is GTSNPN, CDR2 SVGIG (reference sequence). V was clipped by 0 bases and J by 2 bases, with 12 bases between them.

The chain is built from TRBV30 and TRBJ2-3; no firm D call. V was cut by 1 base and J by 0 bases, with 5 bases left in between. The germline CDR1 and CDR2 sequences are GTSNPN and SVGIG (reference sequence). This CDR3 is 13 amino acids long. The CDR3 DNA follows: TGTGCCTGGAGTGCAAGGAGCACAGATACGCAGTATTTT. The encoded protein is CAWSARSTDTQYF.

Turning to this clone: Additional DNA sequences in this sample encode the identical CDR3. The rearrangement links TRBV7-9 to TRBJ2-5; D tentatively reads TRBD1 or TRBD2 (5 bases each). Germline-derived CDR1 and CDR2 are SEHNR and FQNEAQ (reference sequence). V lost 1 base to trimming and J lost 3 bases, with 9 bases between them. The CDR3 sequence is 14 residues long. CDR3 bases: TGTGCCAGCAGCTTAGTTGGGGGTGAAGAGACCCAGTACTTC. Protein product: CASSLVGGEETQYF.

J is TRBJ1-1 and V is TRBV27, with a tentative D call TRBD1 (6 bases). Per the germline V gene, CDR1 is MNHEY and CDR2 is SMNVEV (reference sequence). The V gene lost 3 bases and the J gene lost 0 bases, with 11 bases spanning the gap. This CDR3 comprises 15 residues. The CDR3 nucleotides are TGTGCCAGCAGTTTTTTGGACAGACTGAACACTGAAGCTTTCTTT. This translates into CASSFLDRLNTEAFF.

The chain recombines TRBV13 with TRBJ2-5; TRBD2 is a possible D gene (5 bases). Trimming cost V 2 bases and J 5 bases, with 15 bases left between them. This CDR3 has 15 amino acids. Germline V CDR1 and CDR2: PRHDT, FYEKMQ (reference sequence). In nucleotides, the CDR3 is TGTGCCAGCAGCTTACAAGCGGACTCCCCTGAGACCCAGTACTTC. Encoded protein: CASSLQADSPETQYF.

The chain is built from TRBV28 and TRBJ2-3; tentatively, D is TRBD1 (5 bases). V lost 3 bases, J lost 5 bases, and 15 bases lay in between. Per germline, CDR1 MDHEN and CDR2 SYDVKM. The CDR3 has 15 amino acids. The chain's CDR3 is CASSFDQGLIDTQYF. The CDR3 DNA reads as TGTGCCAGCAGTTTCGATCAGGGCTTGATAGATACGCAGTATTTT.

Note on this clone: The same CDR3 arises from other DNA sequences in this sample as well. The rearrangement uses TRBV19 and TRBJ1-5; D call uncertain. Trimming removed 1 base from V and 4 bases from J, with 8 bases in between. CDR1 is LNHDA and CDR2 is SQIVND in the germline V gene (reference sequence). The CDR3 totals 14 residues. CDR3 nucleotides: TGTGCCAGTAGTATAGTATTGGGGAATCAGCCCCAGCATTTT. It is translated as CASSIVLGNQPQHF.

This chain links TRBV4-1 with TRBJ2-1; TRBD1 agrees at 7 bases. After removal of 0 bases from V and 2 bases from J, the junction contained 4 bases not matched to a gene. Germline V CDR1 and CDR2: MGHRA, YSYEKL. This CDR3 is 16 amino acids long. The CDR3 sequence: CASSQDRGGPYNEQFF. The CDR3 nucleotides are TGCGCCAGCAGCCAAGATCGAGGGGGCCCCTACAATGAGCAGTTCTTC.

The V call is TRBV7-9, the J call TRBJ2-3, with D hard to call. Per the germline V gene, CDR1 is SEHNR and CDR2 is FQNEAQ (reference sequence). This CDR3 spans 15 amino acids. V gave up 5 bases and J gave up 0 bases, with 12 bases separating them. CDR3: CASSPGDMSTDTQYF. The CDR3 coding sequence is TGTGCCAGCAGCCCAGGTGACATGAGCACAGATACGCAGTATTTT.

The chain links TRBV5-4 to TRBJ2-7; TRBD1 might be the D (5 bases). This CDR3 is 14 amino acids long. Germline V gives CDR1 SGHNT, CDR2 YYREEE (reference sequence). Trimming stripped 5 bases from V and 2 bases from J, with 14 bases between. The CDR3 nucleotides read TGTGCCAGCAGTTCCAGGGATTCAGCCTACGAGCAGTACTTC. Translating gives CASSSRDSAYEQYF. The full variable domain, in which reference TRBV5-4 and TRBJ2-7 provide the parts outside the CDR3, is ETGVTQSPTHLIKTRGQQVTLRCSSQSGHNTVSWYQQALGQGPQFIFQYYREEENGRGNFPPRFSGLQFPNYSSELNVNALELDDSALYLCASSSRDSAYEQYFGPGTRLTVT.

In DNA, the CDR3 is TGCACCAGCAGCCAAGAACGGGACAGGGGGCGCGACACTGAAGCTTTCTTT. Translating it yields CTSSQERDRGRDTEAFF. This chain joins TRBV1 and TRBJ1-1; the DNA was not compared with TRBD1, the D call given in the table. TRBV1 is listed as a pseudogene. This CDR3 contains 17 residues.

This clone was counted between two and nine times. The chain is built from TRBV6-6 and TRBJ2-7; possibly TRBD2 for D (5 bases). V was shortened by 6 bases and J by 4 bases, with 19 bases between the two germline ends. The CDR3 extends over 15 amino acids. Germline-derived CDR1 and CDR2 are MNHNY and SVGAGI (reference sequence). This chain's CDR3 is CASSGQKLGSYEQYF. As DNA, the CDR3 is TGTGCCAGCAGCGGTCAAAAACTAGGCTCGTACGAGCAGTACTTC.

The CDR3 reads CASSSNLAGITDTQYF. DNA for the CDR3: TGTGCCAGCAGTTCCAACCTAGCGGGAATCACAGATACGCAGTATTTT. The V gene is TRBV27, the J gene TRBJ2-3; TRBD2 matches 9 bases. CDR1 is MNHEY, CDR2 SMNVEV, per germline (reference sequence). V trimming: 4 bases; J trimming: 2 bases; junction bases outside the gene matches: 7. CDR3 length: 16 amino acids.

The V call is TRBV6-5, the J call TRBJ1-4; D perhaps matches TRBD1 (6 bases). V was pared by 2 bases and J by 7 bases, with 14 bases between. The CDR3 runs 15 residues. The germline V gene has CDR1 MNHEY and CDR2 SVGAGI. The CDR3 bases are TGTGCCAGCAGTTACCGGGGGACATGCGGTGAAAAACTGTTTTTT. Translation gives CASSYRGTCGEKLFF.

This clone was observed once. The chain employs TRBV30 and TRBJ2-5, with D possibly TRBD2 on 5 matching bases. The end of the DNA fits TRBJ2-7 better, so the J call may be wrong. This CDR3 is 11 amino acids long. Germline V gene data show CDR1 as GTSNPN and CDR2 as SVGIG (reference sequence). The CDR3: CAWSTGYEQYF. As DNA, the CDR3 is TGTGCCTGGAGTACGGGGTACGAGCAGTACTTC.

The chain has TRBV2 and TRBJ1-4, with a weak D call TRBD1 (6 bases). Germline V lookup: CDR1 SNHLY, CDR2 FYNNEI. This CDR3 contains 17 residues. The V end was cut by 0 bases, the J end by 0 bases, with 11 bases between. This CDR3 is CASSEALRTATNEKLFF. The CDR3 DNA sequence: TGTGCCAGCAGTGAAGCGCTTAGGACAGCAACTAATGAAAAACTGTTTTTT.

The V call is TRBV6-5, the J call TRBJ2-2; D assignment may be TRBD1 or TRBD2 (7 bases each). CDR1 is MNHEY, CDR2 SVGAGI, per germline. V gave up 4 bases and J gave up 2 bases, with 14 bases separating them. CDR3 length equals 16 residues. The CDR3 protein is CASSWGGTANTGELFF. DNA for the CDR3: TGTGCCAGCAGTTGGGGGGGGACAGCTAACACCGGGGAGCTGTTTTTT.

The rearrangement links TRBV30 to TRBJ2-2; TRBD2 matches 12 bases. The germline V gene encodes CDR1 GTSNPN and CDR2 SVGIG (reference sequence). The junction had 10 bases not matched to a gene; V was cut back by 0 bases and J by 5 bases. The CDR3 has 18 residues. The CDR3 protein is CAWSVRLAGGPRTGELFF. CDR3 nucleotides: TGTGCCTGGAGTGTACGGCTAGCGGGAGGGCCAAGAACCGGGGAGCTGTTTTTT.

The J gene is TRBJ1-1, the V gene TRBV6-6; weak D call: TRBD1 (6 bases). This CDR3 is 13 amino acids long. Germline V gene sequence: CDR1 MNHNY, CDR2 SVGAGI (reference sequence). Trimming cost V 11 bases and J 2 bases, with 15 bases left between them. DNA of the CDR3: TGTGCCGGGGGGCCGGGGCAAAACACTGAAGCTTTCTTT. This codes for CAGGPGQNTEAFF.

The rearrangement joins TRBV27 to TRBJ1-5; no clear D. With 2 bases removed from V and 3 bases from J, the gap between germline ends came to 17 bases. The CDR3 has 17 residues. CDR1 MNHEY and CDR2 SMNVEV come from the germline V gene (reference sequence). CDR3 coding DNA: TGTGCCAGCAGTTTACCCATGGACGGGGAAAACAATCAGCCCCAGCATTTT. Amino acid sequence: CASSLPMDGENNQPQHF.

The CDR3 region is CASSAGTDIAYGYTF. The DNA for the CDR3 is TGTGCCAGCAGTGCCGGGACAGACATAGCCTATGGCTACACCTTC. The chain has TRBV25-1 and TRBJ1-2; 7 nucleotides align to TRBD1. CDR1 is MGHDK, CDR2 SYGVNS, per germline. J was trimmed by 4 bases and V by 4 bases; bases with no gene match: 9. This CDR3 has 15 amino acids.

About this clone: Other DNA sequences in this sample translate to the same CDR3. This chain joins TRBV5-4 and TRBJ2-7, with D perhaps TRBD1 (6 bases). With 4 bases removed from V and 2 bases from J, the gap between germline ends came to 10 bases. The CDR3 contains 13 residues. CDR1 is SGHNT, CDR2 YYREEE, per germline (reference sequence). This CDR3 is CASSLDSPYEQYF. CDR3 bases: TGTGCCAGCAGCCTGGACAGTCCCTACGAGCAGTACTTC.

The chain combines TRBV27 with TRBJ1-5; no firm D call. CDR3 length: 13 amino acids. The V gene lost 3 bases and the J gene lost 6 bases, with 9 bases spanning the gap. Germline lookup yields CDR1 MNHEY and CDR2 SMNVEV (reference sequence). The CDR3 coding sequence is TGTGCCAGCAGTTTGATAGGGAGTCAGCCCCAGCATTTT. Protein sequence: CASSLIGSQPQHF.

The genes are TRBV2 and TRBJ2-1, with D perhaps TRBD1 (6 bases). With 1 base removed from V and 0 bases from J, the gap between germline ends came to 13 bases. The CDR3 covers 17 residues. Germline CDR1 reads SNHLY; CDR2 reads FYNNEI. The CDR3, as DNA: TGTGCCAGCAGTGAAGAAGTCAGGGGAAGCTCCTACAATGAGCAGTTCTTC. This sequence encodes CASSEEVRGSSYNEQFF. The whole variable domain, remainder taken from reference TRBV2 and TRBJ2-1, is EPEVTQTPSHQVTQMGQEVILRCVPISNHLYFYWYRQILGQKVEFLVSFYNNEISEKSEIFDDQFSVERPDGSNFTLKIRSTKLEDSAMYFCASSEEVRGSSYNEQFFGPGTRLTVL.